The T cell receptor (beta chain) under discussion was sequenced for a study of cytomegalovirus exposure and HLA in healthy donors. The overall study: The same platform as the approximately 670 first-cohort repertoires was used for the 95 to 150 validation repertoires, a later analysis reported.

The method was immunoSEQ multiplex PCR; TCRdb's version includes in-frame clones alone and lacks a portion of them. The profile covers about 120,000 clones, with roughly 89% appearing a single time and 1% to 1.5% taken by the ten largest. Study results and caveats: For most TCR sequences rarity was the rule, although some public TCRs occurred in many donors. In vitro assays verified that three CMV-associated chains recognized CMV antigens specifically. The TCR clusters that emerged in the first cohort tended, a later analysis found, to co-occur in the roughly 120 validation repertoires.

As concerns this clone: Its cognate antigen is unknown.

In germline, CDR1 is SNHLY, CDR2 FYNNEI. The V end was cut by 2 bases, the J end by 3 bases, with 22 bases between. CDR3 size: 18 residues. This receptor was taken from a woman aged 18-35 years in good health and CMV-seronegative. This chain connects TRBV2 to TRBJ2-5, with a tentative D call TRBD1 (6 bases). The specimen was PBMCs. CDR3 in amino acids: CASSEPLTGSAPKETQYF. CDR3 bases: TGTGCCAGCAGTGAACCCCTAACAGGGTCGGCACCCAAAGAGACCCAGTACTTC.